These 8 T cell receptor beta chains were sequenced from one sample in a study of CD4 T cells in relation to SARS-CoV-2 and coronaviruses. The unexposed donors gave CD4+ T cells in 2011-2018, prior to COVID-19. TCRdb's table, derived via immunoSEQ multiplex PCR, lists solely in-frame clones and lacks some. The data hold roughly 71,000 clones, with over 80% observed a single time. The sample taken for sequencing was memory CD4+ T cells from PBMCs. The receptors were gathered from a human donor in good health.

The chain joins TRBV9 to TRBJ2-1; 11 bases agree with TRBD2. CDR1 and CDR2 from the germline V gene are SGDLS and YYNGEE. Trimming removed 0 bases from V and 7 bases from J; junction bases left unmatched: 3. The CDR3 is 15 amino acids. CDR3 residues: CASSVGLAGPNEQFF. The CDR3 coding sequence is TGTGCCAGCAGCGTAGGACTAGCGGGGCCGAATGAGCAGTTCTTC.

The gene calls are TRBV5-5 and TRBJ2-3; D may be TRBD2 (5 bases). The CDR3 is 14 amino acids. V was pared by 2 bases and J by 8 bases, with 15 bases between. Germline CDR1 and CDR2: SGHKS and YYEKEE (reference sequence). The CDR3 reads CASSFFNSAATQYF. The DNA for the CDR3 is TGTGCCAGCAGCTTTTTTAATAGCGCAGCTACGCAGTATTTT.

This clone was seen once. The chain is built from TRBV2 and TRBJ2-7; D could derive from TRBD1 or TRBD2 (5 bases each). CDR1 SNHLY and CDR2 FYNNEI come from the germline V gene. This CDR3 comprises 14 residues. With 7 bases removed from V and 0 bases from J, the gap between germline ends came to 13 bases. The CDR3 reads CASKTGPSSYEQYF. The CDR3 DNA sequence: TGTGCCAGCAAGACGGGACCGAGCTCCTACGAGCAGTACTTC.

This chain uses TRBV5-1 with TRBJ2-1; D possibly corresponds to TRBD1 (6 bases). The CDR3 is made up of 15 amino acids. From germline, CDR1 is SGHRS and CDR2 YFSETQ. Trimming removed 0 bases from V and 4 bases from J, with 11 bases in between. Here the CDR3 reads CASSLVTGDYNEQFF. CDR3 nucleotide sequence: TGCGCCAGCAGCTTGGTGACAGGAGATTACAATGAGCAGTTCTTC.

The chain carries TRBV18 and TRBJ1-6; D gene uncertain. V was trimmed by 3 bases and J by 7 bases, leaving 19 bases between them. Germline values: CDR1 KGHSH, CDR2 LQKENI. The CDR3 extends over 17 amino acids. DNA of the CDR3: TGTGCCAGCTCACCGTACACCGGCTCCGGAATGAATTCACCCCTCCACTTT. This encodes CASSPYTGSGMNSPLHF.

V is TRBV5-1 and J is TRBJ2-5; the D gene is possibly TRBD2 (6 bases). Germline V gene data show CDR1 as SGHRS and CDR2 as YFSETQ. Between the trimmed V and J ends, which lost 0 bases and 2 bases, there was a span of 8 bases. The CDR3 runs to 14 residues. The CDR3, as DNA: TGCGCCAGCAGCTTGGGAGGGACTCAAGAGACCCAGTACTTC. Translated, it gives CASSLGGTQETQYF.

In its sample, this clone was seen once. J is TRBJ2-7 and V is TRBV7-2; the match to TRBD1 covers 9 bases. CDR1 is SGHTA and CDR2 is FQGNSA in the germline V gene. The CDR3 totals 14 residues. J was trimmed by 6 bases and V by 1 base; bases with no gene match: 4. CDR3 residues: CASSLVGQGREQYF. CDR3 nucleotides: TGTGCCAGCAGCTTAGTTGGACAGGGGCGCGAGCAGTACTTC. Full variable domain (rest looked up from reference TRBV7-2 and TRBJ2-7): GAGVSQSPSNKVTEKGKDVELRCDPISGHTALYWYRQSLGQGLEFLIYFQGNSAPDKSGLPSDRFSAERTGGSVSTLTIQRTQQEDSAVYLCASSLVGQGREQYFGPGTRLTVT.

The V call is TRBV11-2, the J call TRBJ2-5, with 7 bases aligning to TRBD2. The junction had 13 bases not matched to a gene; V was cut back by 5 bases and J by 4 bases. The CDR3 covers 16 residues. In germline, CDR1 is SGHAT, CDR2 FQNNGV. The CDR3 reads CASSKSLGGTGETQYF. The CDR3 DNA reads as TGTGCCAGCAGCAAGTCCCTCGGGGGGACGGGAGAGACCCAGTACTTC.